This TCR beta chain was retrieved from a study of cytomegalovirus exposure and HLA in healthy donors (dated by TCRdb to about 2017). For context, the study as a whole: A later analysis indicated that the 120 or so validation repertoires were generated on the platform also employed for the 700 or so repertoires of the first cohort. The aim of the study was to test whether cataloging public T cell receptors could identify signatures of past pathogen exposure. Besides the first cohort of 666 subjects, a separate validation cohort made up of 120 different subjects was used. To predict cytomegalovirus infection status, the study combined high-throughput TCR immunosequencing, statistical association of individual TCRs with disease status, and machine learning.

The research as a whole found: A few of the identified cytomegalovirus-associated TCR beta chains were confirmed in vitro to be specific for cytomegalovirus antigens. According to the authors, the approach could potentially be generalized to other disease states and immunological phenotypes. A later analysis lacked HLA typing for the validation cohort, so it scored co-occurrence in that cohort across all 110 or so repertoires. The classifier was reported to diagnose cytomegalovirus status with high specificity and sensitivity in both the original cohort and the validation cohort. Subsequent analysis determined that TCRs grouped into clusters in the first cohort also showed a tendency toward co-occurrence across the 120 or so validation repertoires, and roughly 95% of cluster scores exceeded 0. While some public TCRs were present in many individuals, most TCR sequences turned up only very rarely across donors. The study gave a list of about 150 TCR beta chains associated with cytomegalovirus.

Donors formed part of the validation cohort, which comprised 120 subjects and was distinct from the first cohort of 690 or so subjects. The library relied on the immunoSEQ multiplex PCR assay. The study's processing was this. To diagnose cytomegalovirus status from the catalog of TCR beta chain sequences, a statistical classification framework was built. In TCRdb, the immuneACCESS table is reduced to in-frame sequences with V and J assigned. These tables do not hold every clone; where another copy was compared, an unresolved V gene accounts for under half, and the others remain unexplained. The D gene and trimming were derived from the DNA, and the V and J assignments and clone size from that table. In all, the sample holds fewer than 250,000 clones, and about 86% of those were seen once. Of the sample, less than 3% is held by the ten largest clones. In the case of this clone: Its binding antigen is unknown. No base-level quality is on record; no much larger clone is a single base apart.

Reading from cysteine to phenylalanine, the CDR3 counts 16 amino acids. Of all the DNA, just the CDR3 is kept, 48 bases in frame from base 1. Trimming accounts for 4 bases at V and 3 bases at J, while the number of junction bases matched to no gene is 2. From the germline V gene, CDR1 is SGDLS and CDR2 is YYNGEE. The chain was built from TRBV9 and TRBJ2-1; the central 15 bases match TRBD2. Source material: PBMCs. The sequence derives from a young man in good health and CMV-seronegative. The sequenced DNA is TGTGCCAGCAGCATGGGACTAGCGGGAGGCTACAATGAGCAGTTCTTC. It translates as CASSMGLAGGYNEQFF. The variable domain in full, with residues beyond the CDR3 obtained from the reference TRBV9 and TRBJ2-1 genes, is DSGVTQTPKHLITATGQRVTLRCSPRSGDLSVYWYQQSLDQGLQFLIQYYNGEERAKGNILERFSAQQFPDLHSELNLSSLELGDSALYFCASSMGLAGGYNEQFFGPGTRLTVL.